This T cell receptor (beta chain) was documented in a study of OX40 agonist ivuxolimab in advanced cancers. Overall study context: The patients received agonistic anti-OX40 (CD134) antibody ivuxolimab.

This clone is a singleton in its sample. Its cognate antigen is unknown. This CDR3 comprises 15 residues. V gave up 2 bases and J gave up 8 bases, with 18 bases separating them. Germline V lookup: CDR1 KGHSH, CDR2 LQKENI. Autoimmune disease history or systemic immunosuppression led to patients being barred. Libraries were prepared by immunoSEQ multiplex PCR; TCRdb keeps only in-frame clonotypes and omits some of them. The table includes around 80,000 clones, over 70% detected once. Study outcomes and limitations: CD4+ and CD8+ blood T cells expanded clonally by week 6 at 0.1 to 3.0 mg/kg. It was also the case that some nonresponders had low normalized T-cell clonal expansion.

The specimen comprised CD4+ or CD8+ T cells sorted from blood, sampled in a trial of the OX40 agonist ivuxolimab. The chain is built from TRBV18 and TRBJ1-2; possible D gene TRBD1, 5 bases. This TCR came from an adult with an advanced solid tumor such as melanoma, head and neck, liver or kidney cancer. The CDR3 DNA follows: TGTGCCAGCTCACCATATGCACAGGAAGTCGGCGGCTACACCTTC. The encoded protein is CASSPYAQEVGGYTF.